These 4 T cell receptor beta chains were all obtained from the same sample, sequenced in a study of PD-L1 blockade in urothelial cancer. Only in-frame clones appear in the TCRdb table, and some are missing; sequencing was by immunoSEQ multiplex PCR. The sample lists tens of thousands of clones, 85% to 90% occurring once. The starting material was PBMCs, obtained around atezolizumab (anti-PD-L1) treatment. These receptors were collected from a man aged 50-59 years with urothelial cancer.

V usage is TRBV7-8 and J usage is TRBJ2-7; D is ambiguous. V lost 0 bases and J 3 bases, leaving 6 bases between the germline ends. The CDR3 spans 13 residues. CDR1 and CDR2 (germline): SGHVS, FQNEAQ. The CDR3 is CASSLALDYEQYF. The CDR3 bases are TGTGCCAGCAGCTTAGCGTTAGACTACGAGCAGTACTTC.

This chain uses TRBV18 with TRBJ2-6; weak D call: TRBD1 (5 bases). The V end lost 3 bases, the J end lost 4 bases, and 13 bases lay between the germline ends. CDR3 length equals 16 residues. CDR1 KGHSH and CDR2 LQKENI come from the germline V gene. CDR3 nucleotide sequence: TGTGCCAGCTCACCTGAAAAGGGGCTGGGGGCCAACGTCCTGACTTTC. It is translated as CASSPEKGLGANVLTF.

J is TRBJ2-7 and V is TRBV5-4; D is undetermined. The CDR3 is 12 residues long. The V end lost 2 bases, the J end lost 5 bases, and 8 bases lay between the germline ends. The germline V gene has CDR1 SGHNT and CDR2 YYREEE (reference sequence). CDR3 sequence (DNA): TGTGCCAGCAGCTTTCTGGCGGACGAGCAGTACTTC. Translation: CASSFLADEQYF. The full variable domain, in which reference TRBV5-4 and TRBJ2-7 provide the parts outside the CDR3, is ETGVTQSPTHLIKTRGQQVTLRCSSQSGHNTVSWYQQALGQGPQFIFQYYREEENGRGNFPPRFSGLQFPNYSSELNVNALELDDSALYLCASSFLADEQYFGPGTRLTVT.

For the CDR3, the DNA is TGTGCCAGCAGACCGACAGTCTCTGGGGCCAACGTCCTGACTTTC. Translation gives CASRPTVSGANVLTF. V and J are TRBV7-9 and TRBJ2-6, with TRBD1 as a possible D gene (5 bases). Deletions cut 6 bases from V and 0 bases from J, with 9 bases between. CDR3 size: 15 residues. Germline V CDR1 and CDR2: SEHNR, FQNEAQ (reference sequence).